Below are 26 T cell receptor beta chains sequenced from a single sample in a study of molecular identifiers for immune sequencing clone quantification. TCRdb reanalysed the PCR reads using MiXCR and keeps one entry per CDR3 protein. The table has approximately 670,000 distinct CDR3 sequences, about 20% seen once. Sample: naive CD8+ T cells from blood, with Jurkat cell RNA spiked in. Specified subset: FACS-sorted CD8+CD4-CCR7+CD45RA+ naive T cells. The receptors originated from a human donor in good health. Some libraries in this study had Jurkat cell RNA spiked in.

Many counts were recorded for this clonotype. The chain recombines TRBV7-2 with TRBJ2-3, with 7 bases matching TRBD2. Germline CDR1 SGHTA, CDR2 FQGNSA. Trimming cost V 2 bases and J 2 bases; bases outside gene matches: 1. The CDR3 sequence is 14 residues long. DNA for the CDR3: TGTGCCAGCAGCTTAAGCGGGAACACAGATACGCAGTATTTT. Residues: CASSLSGNTDTQYF.

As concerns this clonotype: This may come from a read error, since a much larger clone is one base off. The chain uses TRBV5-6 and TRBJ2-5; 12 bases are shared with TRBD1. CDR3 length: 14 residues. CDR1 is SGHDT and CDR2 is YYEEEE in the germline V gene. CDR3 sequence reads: CASSPGTGGETPYF. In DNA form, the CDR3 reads TGTGCCAGCAGCCCCGGGACAGGGGGCGAGACCCCGTACTTC.

CDR3 region: CASSKILRRSISYEQYF. In DNA form, the CDR3 reads TGTGCCAGCAGCAAAATTCTCAGACGTTCGATCTCCTACGAGCAGTACTTC. The chain recombines TRBV21-1 with TRBJ2-7. TRBV21-1 is termed a pseudogene. The CDR3 totals 17 residues.

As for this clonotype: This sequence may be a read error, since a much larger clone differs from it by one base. The CDR3 spells CSARWITEAFF. The DNA for the CDR3 is TGCAGTGCTAGATGGATAACTGAAGCTTTCTTT. The rearrangement uses TRBV20-1 and TRBJ1-1; D is uncertain. Per the germline V gene, CDR1 is DFQATT and CDR2 is SNEGSKA (reference sequence). This CDR3 contains 11 residues. The V gene lost 2 bases and the J gene lost 5 bases, with 6 bases spanning the gap.

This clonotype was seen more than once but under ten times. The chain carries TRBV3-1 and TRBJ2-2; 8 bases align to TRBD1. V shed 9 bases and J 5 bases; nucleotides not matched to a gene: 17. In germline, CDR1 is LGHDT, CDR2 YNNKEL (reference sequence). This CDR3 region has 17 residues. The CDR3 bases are TGTGCCAGTACCGGGACAGGTTTACCGACAGGTACCGGGGAGCTGTTTTTT. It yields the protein CASTGTGLPTGTGELFF.

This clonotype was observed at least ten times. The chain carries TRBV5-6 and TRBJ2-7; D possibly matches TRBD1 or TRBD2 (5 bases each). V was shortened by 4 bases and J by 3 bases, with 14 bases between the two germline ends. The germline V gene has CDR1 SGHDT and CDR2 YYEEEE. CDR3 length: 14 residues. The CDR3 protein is CASSPLGEIYEQYF. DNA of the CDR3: TGTGCCAGCAGCCCGTTGGGGGAAATCTACGAGCAGTACTTC.

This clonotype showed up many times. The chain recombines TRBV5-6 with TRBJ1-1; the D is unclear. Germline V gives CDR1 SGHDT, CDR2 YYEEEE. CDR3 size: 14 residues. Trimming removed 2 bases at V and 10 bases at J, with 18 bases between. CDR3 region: CASSFDGTNTVAFF. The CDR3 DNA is TGTGCCAGCAGCTTCGACGGAACCAACACCGTAGCTTTCTTT.

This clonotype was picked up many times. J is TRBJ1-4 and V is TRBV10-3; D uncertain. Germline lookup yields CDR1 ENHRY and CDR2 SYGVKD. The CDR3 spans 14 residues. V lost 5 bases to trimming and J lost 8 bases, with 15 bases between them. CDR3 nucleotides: TGTGCCATCAGTTCTGGGCAGCTAGGGGAAAAACTGTTTTTT. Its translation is CAISSGQLGEKLFF.

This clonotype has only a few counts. CDR3 sequence (DNA): TGTGCCAGTAGTATAGATAATTCGGGAATCAATGAGCAGTTCTTC. Its translation is CASSIDNSGINEQFF. The chain carries TRBV19 and TRBJ2-1; TRBD2 is a possible D gene (5 bases). The CDR3 sequence is 15 residues long. In germline, CDR1 is LNHDA, CDR2 SQIVND (reference sequence). V shed 0 bases and J shed 6 bases, with 12 bases lying between them.

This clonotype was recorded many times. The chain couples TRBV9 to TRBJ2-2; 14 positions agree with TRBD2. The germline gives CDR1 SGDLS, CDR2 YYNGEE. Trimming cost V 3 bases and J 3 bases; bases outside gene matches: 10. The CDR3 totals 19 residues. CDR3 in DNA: TGTGCCAGCAGCGCTAGACTAGCGGGAGGGCCAGCGTACACCGGGGAGCTGTTTTTT. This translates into CASSARLAGGPAYTGELFF.

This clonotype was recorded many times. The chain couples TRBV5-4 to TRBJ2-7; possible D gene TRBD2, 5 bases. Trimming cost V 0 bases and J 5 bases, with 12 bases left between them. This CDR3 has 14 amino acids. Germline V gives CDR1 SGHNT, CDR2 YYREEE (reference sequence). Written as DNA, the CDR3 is TGTGCCAGCAGCTTGGTAGGAGGTCCCCACGAGCAGTACTTC. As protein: CASSLVGGPHEQYF.

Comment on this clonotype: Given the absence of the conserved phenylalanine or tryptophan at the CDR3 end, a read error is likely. The CDR3: CASSQRLAGGPYNEQFS. DNA of the CDR3: TGTGCCAGCAGCCAAAGACTAGCGGGAGGGCCATACAATGAGCAGTTCTCC. The chain joins TRBV4-2 to TRBJ2-1; 14 bases are shared with TRBD2. Germline assignment: CDR1 LGHNA and CDR2 YNFKEQ. The CDR3 runs 17 residues. J was trimmed by 4 bases and V by 2 bases; bases with no gene match: 4.

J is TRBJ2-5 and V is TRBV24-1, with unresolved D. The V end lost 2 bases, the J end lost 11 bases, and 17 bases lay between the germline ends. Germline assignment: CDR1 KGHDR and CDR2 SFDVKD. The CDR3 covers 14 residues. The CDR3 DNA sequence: TGTGCCACCAGTGATTCATACATCCCCAATGAGCAGTACTTC. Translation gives CATSDSYIPNEQYF.

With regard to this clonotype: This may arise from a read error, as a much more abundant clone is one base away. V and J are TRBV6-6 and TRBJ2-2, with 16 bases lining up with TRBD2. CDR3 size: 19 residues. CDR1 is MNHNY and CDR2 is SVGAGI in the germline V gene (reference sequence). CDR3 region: CAGSLRGLAGGPGTGELFF. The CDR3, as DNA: TGTGCCGGCAGCCTCAGGGGACTAGCGGGAGGGCCCGGCACCGGGGAGCTGTTTTTT.

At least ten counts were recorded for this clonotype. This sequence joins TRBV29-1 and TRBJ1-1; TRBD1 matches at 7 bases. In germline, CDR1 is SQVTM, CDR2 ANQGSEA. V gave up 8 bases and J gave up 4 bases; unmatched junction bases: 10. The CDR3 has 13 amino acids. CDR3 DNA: TGCAGCACGACAGGGCAGGGGGTCACTGAAGCTTTCTTT. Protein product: CSTTGQGVTEAFF.

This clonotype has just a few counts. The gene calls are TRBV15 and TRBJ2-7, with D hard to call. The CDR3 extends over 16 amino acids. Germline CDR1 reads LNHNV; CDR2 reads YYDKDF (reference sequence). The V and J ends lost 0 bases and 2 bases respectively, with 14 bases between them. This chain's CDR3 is CATSRDWAESTYEQYF. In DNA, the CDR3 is TGTGCCACCAGCAGAGATTGGGCAGAATCTACCTACGAGCAGTACTTC.

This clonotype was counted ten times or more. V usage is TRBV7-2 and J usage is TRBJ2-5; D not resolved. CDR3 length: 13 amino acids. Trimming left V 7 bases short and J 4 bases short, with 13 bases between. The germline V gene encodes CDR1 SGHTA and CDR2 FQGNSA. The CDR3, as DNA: TGTGCCAGCACCGAAATGAGCCCAGAGACCCAGTACTTC. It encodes CASTEMSPETQYF.

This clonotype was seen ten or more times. CDR3 nucleotide sequence: TGTGCCAGTAGTAACCTTAAGACGGATTCACCCCTCCACTTT. The encoded protein is CASSNLKTDSPLHF. The chain uses TRBV19 and TRBJ1-6; D gene uncertain. CDR1 is LNHDA and CDR2 is SQIVND in the germline V gene (reference sequence). This CDR3 region has 14 residues. V was pared by 4 bases and J by 8 bases, with 12 bases between.

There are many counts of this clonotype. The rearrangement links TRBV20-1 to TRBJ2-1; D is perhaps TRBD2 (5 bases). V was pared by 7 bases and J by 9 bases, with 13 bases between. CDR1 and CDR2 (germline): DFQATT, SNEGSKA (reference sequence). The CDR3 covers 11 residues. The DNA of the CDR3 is TGCAGTGTGAGGACTGTGGGTGAGCAGTTCTTC. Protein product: CSVRTVGEQFF.

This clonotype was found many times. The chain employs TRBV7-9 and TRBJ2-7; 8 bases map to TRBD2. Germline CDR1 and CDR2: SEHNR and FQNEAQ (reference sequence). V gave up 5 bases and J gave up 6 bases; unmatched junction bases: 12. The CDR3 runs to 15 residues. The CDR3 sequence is CASSATGAGEPEQYF. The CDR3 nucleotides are TGTGCCAGCAGCGCGACAGGAGCGGGAGAACCCGAGCAGTACTTC. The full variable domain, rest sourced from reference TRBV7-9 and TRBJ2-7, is DTGVSQNPRHKITKRGQNVTFRCDPISEHNRLYWYRQTLGQGPEFLTYFQNEAQLEKSRLLSDRFSAERPKGSFSTLEIQRTEQGDSAMYLCASSATGAGEPEQYFGPGTRLTVT.

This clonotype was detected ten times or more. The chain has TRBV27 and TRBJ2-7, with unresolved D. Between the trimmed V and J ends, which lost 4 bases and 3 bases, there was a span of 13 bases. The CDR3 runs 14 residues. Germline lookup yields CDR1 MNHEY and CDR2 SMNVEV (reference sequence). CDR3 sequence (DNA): TGTGCCAGCAGTTCACCCGGACCCTTCTACGAGCAGTACTTC. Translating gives CASSSPGPFYEQYF.

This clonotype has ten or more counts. The CDR3 region is CASSYMGDIYSNQPQHF. DNA of the CDR3: TGTGCCAGCAGTTACATGGGGGACATCTATAGCAATCAGCCCCAGCATTTT. The V gene is TRBV6-6, the J gene TRBJ1-5; the D gene is possibly TRBD1 (6 bases). CDR3 length: 17 residues. Germline V CDR1 and CDR2: MNHNY, SVGAGI (reference sequence). Trimming cost V 2 bases and J 0 bases, with 14 bases left between them.

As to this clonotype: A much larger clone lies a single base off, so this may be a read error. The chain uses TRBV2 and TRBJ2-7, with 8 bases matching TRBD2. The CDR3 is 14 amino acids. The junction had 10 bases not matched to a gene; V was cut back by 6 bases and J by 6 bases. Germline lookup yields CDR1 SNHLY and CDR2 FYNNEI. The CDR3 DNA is TGTGCCAGCAGAGGACCAGCGGGAGTAGCCGAGCAGTACTTC. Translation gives CASRGPAGVAEQYF.

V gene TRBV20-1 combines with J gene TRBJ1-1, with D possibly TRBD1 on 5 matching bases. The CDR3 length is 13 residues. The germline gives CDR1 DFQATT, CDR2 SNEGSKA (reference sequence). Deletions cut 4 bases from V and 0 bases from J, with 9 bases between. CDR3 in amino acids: CSANGALNTEAFF. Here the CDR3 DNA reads TGCAGTGCTAACGGGGCCCTGAACACTGAAGCTTTCTTT.

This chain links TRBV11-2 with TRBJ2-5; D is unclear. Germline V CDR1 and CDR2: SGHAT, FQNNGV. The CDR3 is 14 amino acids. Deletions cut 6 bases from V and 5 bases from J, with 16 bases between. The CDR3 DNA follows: TGTGCCAGCAGAACTAATAGCCGTATGGAGACCCAGTACTTC. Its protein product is CASRTNSRMETQYF.

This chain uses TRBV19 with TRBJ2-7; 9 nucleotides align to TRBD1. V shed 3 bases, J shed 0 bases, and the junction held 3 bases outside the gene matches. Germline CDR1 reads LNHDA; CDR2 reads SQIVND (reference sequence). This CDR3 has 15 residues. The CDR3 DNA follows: TGTGCCAGTAGTATCTCGACAGGGGGCTCCTACGAGCAGTACTTC. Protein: CASSISTGGSYEQYF.